This T cell receptor beta chain was profiled in a study of T cells after yellow fever vaccination. Turning to the study itself: Some fractions had low cell numbers, and these were prepared with SMART-Seq v4 Ultra Low Input.

By 5'RACE template switching, TCR cDNA was produced, with a universal primer site and UMIs added in the process. TCRdb reprocessed the 5' RACE reads with MiXCR, giving one entry per CDR3 protein. The sample carries some 400,000 distinct CDR3 sequences, 6% to 8% recorded once. The length of the CDR3 is 15 residues. Trimming removed 0 bases at V and 2 bases at J, with 9 bases between. Per the germline V gene, CDR1 is LGHNA and CDR2 is YSLEER. The TCR was taken from a man aged 30 to 39 who received the YFV17D yellow fever vaccine. Specimen: PBMCs, collected 5 days after the yellow fever booster vaccination. The chain links TRBV4-3 to TRBJ2-3, with D unresolved. The CDR3: CASSQDLTYTDTQYF. The CDR3 DNA is TGCGCCAGCAGCCAAGATCTGACCTACACAGATACGCAGTATTTT.